This TCR beta chain derives from a study of blood T cell repertoires in COVID-19. Study-wide background: Spain, Italy and the United States supplied samples that represented acute and convalescent COVID-19. The analysed material was cDNA or gDNA that came from T cells, B-cell-depleted T cells, or PBMCs.

Per the original methods: For nucleated cells, counts were estimated from reference gene primer amplification. Sequencing was performed with immunoSEQ multiplex PCR; in TCRdb, only in-frame clones are kept and a portion is missing. V and J calls and clone size are those listed in that table; D and trimming were worked out from the DNA. The sample contains 150,000 to 200,000 clones, around nine tenths of which appear only once. This CDR3 has 16 residues. Germline assignment: CDR1 MNHEY and CDR2 SVGAGI. The ends lost 2 bases at V and 5 bases at J; junction bases unmatched: 10. The receptor was derived from a man between 65 and 80 years old with acute or convalescent COVID-19. Sequences were obtained from peripheral blood. V and J are TRBV6-5 and TRBJ2-3; TRBD1 aligns across 7 bases. CDR3 coding DNA: TGTGCCAGCAGTTACGGTCGACTCCCAGGGGGAGATACGCAGTATTTT. It translates to CASSYGRLPGGDTQYF.